The 13 T cell receptor beta chains below all came from one sample that was sequenced in a study of T cells in Graves' hyperthyroidism and ophthalmopathy. Researchers took RNA transcripts and amplified the TCR beta CDR3 regions from them. The TCR CDR3 first-round RT-PCR relied on the HTBI primer set. TCRdb passed the multiplex PCR reads through MiXCR, listing each CDR3 protein once. There are about 210,000 distinct CDR3 sequences in the sample; approximately 17% occur only once, and 50% lies in the top ten. The sequenced sample consisted of blood. The receptors stem from a man between 50 and 59 years old with Graves' hyperthyroidism.

This clonotype was picked up many times. The chain uses TRBV7-8 and TRBJ2-7, with 8 positions matching TRBD2. The germline CDR1 and CDR2 sequences are SGHVS and FQNEAQ. Germline trimming cut 0 bases from V and 2 bases from J; bases unmatched to any gene: 6. This CDR3 is built from 16 residues. The chain's CDR3 is CASSLANSGATYEQYF. CDR3 coding DNA: TGTGCCAGCAGCTTAGCGAATAGCGGGGCCACCTACGAGCAGTACTTC.

This clonotype was seen a few times. The chain employs TRBV20-1 and TRBJ2-1, with D tentatively TRBD1 or TRBD2 (6 bases each). The CDR3 spans 17 residues. V lost 3 bases and J 6 bases, leaving 24 bases between the germline ends. Germline V CDR1 and CDR2: DFQATT, SNEGSKA (reference sequence). This chain's CDR3 is CSASGPGLGGSSNEQFF. CDR3 coding DNA: TGCAGTGCTAGTGGCCCGGGGTTAGGGGGGTCTAGCAATGAGCAGTTCTTC.

There are many counts of this clonotype. The chain uses TRBV5-8 and TRBJ2-7; D gene unclear. Germline lookup yields CDR1 SGHTS and CDR2 YDEGEE. The V end was cut by 0 bases, the J end by 2 bases, with 21 bases between. The CDR3 totals 18 residues. In nucleotides, the CDR3 is TGTGCCAGCAGCTTGGGTTCTCTTCGTCCCGAAAGGACCTACGAGCAGTACTTC. Protein sequence: CASSLGSLRPERTYEQYF. Full variable domain (remainder filled in from reference TRBV5-8 and TRBJ2-7): EAGVTQSPTHLIKTRGQQATLRCSPISGHTSVYWYQQALGLGLQFLLWYDEGEERNRGNFPPRFSGRQFPNYSSELNVNALELEDSALYLCASSLGSLRPERTYEQYFGPGTRLTVT.

Only a few counts were recorded for this clonotype. CDR3 coding DNA: TGTGCCAGCAGCCCGCGACCGGACCAGTATGGCTACACCTTC. Protein: CASSPRPDQYGYTF. This chain joins TRBV7-2 and TRBJ1-2, with D hard to call. CDR3 length equals 14 residues. CDR1 and CDR2 (germline): SGHTA, FQGNSA. V was clipped by 5 bases and J by 5 bases, with 15 bases between them.

This rearrangement joins TRBV10-3 to TRBJ2-3; 8 bases fit TRBD2. V shed 4 bases, J shed 0 bases, and the junction held 6 bases outside the gene matches. Germline V CDR1 and CDR2: ENHRY, SYGVKD. The CDR3 contains 16 residues. The CDR3 nucleotides are TGTGCCATCAGTGCAACGGGAGGGTCAAGCACAGATACGCAGTATTTT. This sequence encodes CAISATGGSSTDTQYF.

Details on this clonotype: The conserved phenylalanine or tryptophan is not found at the CDR3 terminus, so this likely reflects a read error. The chain couples TRBV5-1 to TRBJ2-7; D remains ambiguous. Germline CDR1 is SGHRS and CDR2 is YFSETQ. Deletions cut 0 bases from V and 6 bases from J, with 13 bases between. The CDR3 consists of 14 residues. CDR3 region: CASSLASLVGEQYL. The CDR3 DNA reads TGCGCCAGCAGCTTGGCCTCGCTCGTGGGCGAGCAGTACCTC.

The sample holds many counts of this clonotype. This chain connects TRBV20-1 to TRBJ1-2; TRBD1 might be the D (6 bases). Between the trimmed V and J ends, which lost 0 bases and 5 bases, there was a span of 7 bases. This CDR3 spans 12 amino acids. Looked up from germline, CDR1 is DFQATT and CDR2 is SNEGSKA (reference sequence). The CDR3 is CSAREDSYGYTF. The CDR3 nucleotides are TGCAGTGCTAGAGAGGACAGTTATGGCTACACCTTC.

The gene calls are TRBV20-1 and TRBJ2-1; 7 bases are shared with TRBD2. CDR3 length equals 18 residues. V shed 6 bases, J shed 5 bases, and the junction held 22 bases outside the gene matches. The germline CDR1 and CDR2 sequences are DFQATT and SNEGSKA (reference sequence). CDR3 sequence (DNA): TGCAGTGCCCCCCCCCGCTCTAGCGGTCCCCGGCCCCACAATGAGCAGTTCTTC. Translated: CSAPPRSSGPRPHNEQFF.

This clonotype was counted a few times. This chain links TRBV20-1 with TRBJ2-1; TRBD2 matches 11 bases. Germline V lookup: CDR1 DFQATT, CDR2 SNEGSKA (reference sequence). CDR3 length: 14 residues. With 5 bases clipped from V and 5 bases from J, the junction kept 5 bases outside the gene matches. The CDR3: CSAGLAGGDNEQFF. DNA of the CDR3: TGCAGTGCTGGTCTAGCGGGAGGCGACAATGAGCAGTTCTTC.

This clonotype has ten or more counts. The V and J genes are TRBV30 and TRBJ2-7; 7 bases are shared with TRBD2. Losses at the gene ends were 2 bases for V and 4 bases for J; bases not matched to a gene: 8. Germline V gives CDR1 GTSNPN, CDR2 SVGIG (reference sequence). CDR3 length equals 14 residues. CDR3 amino acids: CAWSRLAHGYEQYF. CDR3 DNA sequence: TGTGCCTGGAGTCGACTAGCCCACGGGTACGAGCAGTACTTC.

The chain recombines TRBV28 with TRBJ2-2; 13 nucleotides match TRBD2. The CDR3 consists of 22 residues. Germline trimming cut 6 bases from V and 4 bases from J; bases unmatched to any gene: 23. Germline CDR1 and CDR2: MDHEN and SYDVKM. DNA for the CDR3: TGTGCCAGCAGCTTAGTGGGTTTCCCGGTACTAGCGGGAGGGCCGGGCACCGGGGAGCTGTTTTTT. It translates to CASSLVGFPVLAGGPGTGELFF.

Many counts were recorded for this clonotype. The chain joins TRBV28 to TRBJ1-1, with D perhaps matching TRBD1 (5 bases). Trimming left V 2 bases short and J 1 base short, with 14 bases between. Per germline, CDR1 MDHEN and CDR2 SYDVKM. This CDR3 has 16 amino acids. CDR3 in DNA: TGTGCCAGCAGTTTACTTAAGCAGGGCTGGAACACTGAAGCTTTCTTT. It specifies CASSLLKQGWNTEAFF.

Many counts were recorded for this clonotype. This chain connects TRBV2 to TRBJ2-5, with 10 bases matching TRBD1. Germline assignment: CDR1 SNHLY and CDR2 FYNNEI. Losses at the gene ends were 1 base for V and 5 bases for J; bases not matched to a gene: 4. The CDR3 is 15 residues long. CDR3 region: CASSEGWTGGETQYF. The DNA for the CDR3 is TGTGCCAGCAGTGAAGGCTGGACAGGGGGTGAGACCCAGTACTTC.